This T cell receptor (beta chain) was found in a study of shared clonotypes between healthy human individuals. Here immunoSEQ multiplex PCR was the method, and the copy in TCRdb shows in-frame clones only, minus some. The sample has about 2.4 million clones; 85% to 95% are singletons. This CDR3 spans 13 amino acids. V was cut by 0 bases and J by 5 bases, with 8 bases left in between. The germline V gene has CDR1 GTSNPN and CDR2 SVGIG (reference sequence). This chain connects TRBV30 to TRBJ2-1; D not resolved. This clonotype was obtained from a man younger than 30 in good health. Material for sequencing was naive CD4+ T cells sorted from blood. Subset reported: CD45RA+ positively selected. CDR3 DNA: TGTGCCTGGAGTGTGGGGTTGGACAATGAGCAGTTCTTC. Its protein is CAWSVGLDNEQFF.